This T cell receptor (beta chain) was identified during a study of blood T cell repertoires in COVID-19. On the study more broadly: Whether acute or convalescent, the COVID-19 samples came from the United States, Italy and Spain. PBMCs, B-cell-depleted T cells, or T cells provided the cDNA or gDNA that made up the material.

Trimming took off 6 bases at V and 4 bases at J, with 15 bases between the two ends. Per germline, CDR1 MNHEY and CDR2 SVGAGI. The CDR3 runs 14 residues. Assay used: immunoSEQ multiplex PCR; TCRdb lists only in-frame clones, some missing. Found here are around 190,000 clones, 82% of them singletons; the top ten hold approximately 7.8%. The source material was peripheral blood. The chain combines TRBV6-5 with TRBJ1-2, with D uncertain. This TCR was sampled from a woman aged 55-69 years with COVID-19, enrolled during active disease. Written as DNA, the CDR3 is TGTGCCAGCAGAGTACTTACCGGGAGCTATGGCTACACCTTC. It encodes CASRVLTGSYGYTF.